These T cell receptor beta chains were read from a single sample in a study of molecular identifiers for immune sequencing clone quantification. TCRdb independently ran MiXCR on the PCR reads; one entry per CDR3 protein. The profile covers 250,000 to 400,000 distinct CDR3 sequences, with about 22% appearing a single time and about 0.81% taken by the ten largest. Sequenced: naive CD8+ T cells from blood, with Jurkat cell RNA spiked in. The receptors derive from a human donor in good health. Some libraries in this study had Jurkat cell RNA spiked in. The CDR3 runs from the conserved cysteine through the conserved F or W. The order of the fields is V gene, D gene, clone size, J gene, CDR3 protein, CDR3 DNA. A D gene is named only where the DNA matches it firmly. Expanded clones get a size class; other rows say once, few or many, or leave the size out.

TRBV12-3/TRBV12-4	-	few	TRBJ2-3	CASAEGDTQYF	TGTGCCAGCGCTGAGGGAGATACGCAGTATTTT
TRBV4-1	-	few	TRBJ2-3	CASSQRTKGLTDTQYF	TGCGCCAGCAGCCAGAGGACTAAAGGGCTCACAGATACGCAGTATTTT
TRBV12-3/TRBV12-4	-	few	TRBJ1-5	CASSWDTSNQPQHF	TGTGCCAGCAGTTGGGACACAAGCAATCAGCCCCAGCATTTT
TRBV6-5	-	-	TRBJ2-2	CAGSPTGSGELFF	TGTGCCGGCAGCCCCACGGGGTCCGGGGAGCTGTTTTTT
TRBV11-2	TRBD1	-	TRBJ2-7	CASSLVQGHYEQYF	TGTGCCAGCAGCTTAGTACAGGGGCACTACGAGCAGTACTTC
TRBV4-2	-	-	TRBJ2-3	CASSQEVTYATDTQYF	TGTGCCAGCAGCCAAGAGGTGACCTATGCAACAGATACGCAGTATTTT
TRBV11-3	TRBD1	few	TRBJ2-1	CASSLGGTGPHEQFF	TGTGCCAGCAGCTTAGGGGGGACAGGGCCACATGAGCAGTTCTTC
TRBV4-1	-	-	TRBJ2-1	CASSQERATEQFF	TGCGCCAGCAGCCAAGAAAGGGCTACCGAGCAGTTCTTC
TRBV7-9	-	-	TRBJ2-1	CASSLLVAGPNEQFF	TGTGCCAGCAGCTTACTCGTGGCGGGGCCCAATGAGCAGTTCTTC
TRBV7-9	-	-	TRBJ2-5	CASSLLQNQETQYF	TGTGCCAGCAGCTTACTCCAGAACCAAGAGACCCAGTACTTC
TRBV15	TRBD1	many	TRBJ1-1	CATSPRQGVMEAFF	TGTGCCACCAGCCCTAGACAGGGCGTAATGGAAGCTTTCTTT
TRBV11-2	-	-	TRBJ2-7	CASSLAATGNEQYF	TGTGCCAGCAGCTTAGCCGCAACAGGGAACGAGCAGTACTTC
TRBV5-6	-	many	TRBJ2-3	CASSLGGGITDTQYF	TGTGCCAGCAGCTTGGGTGGGGGGATCACAGATACGCAGTATTTT
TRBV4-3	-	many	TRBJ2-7	CASSQDHAGREQYF	TGCGCCAGCAGCCAAGATCATGCGGGTCGGGAGCAGTACTTC
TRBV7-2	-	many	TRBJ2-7	CASSLVPGSYEQYF	TGTGCCAGCAGCTTAGTTCCCGGCTCCTACGAGCAGTACTTC
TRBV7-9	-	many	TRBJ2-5	CASSFVSGQETQYF	TGTGCCAGCAGCTTCGTTAGCGGACAAGAGACCCAGTACTTC
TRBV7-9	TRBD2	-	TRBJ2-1	CASSLEGLVGQFF	TGTGCCAGCAGCTTAGAAGGACTAGTCGGGCAGTTCTTC
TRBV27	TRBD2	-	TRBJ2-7	CASSFEGGPYEQYF	TGTGCCAGCAGTTTCGAGGGAGGGCCCTACGAGCAGTACTTC